The 2 T cell receptor beta chains presented below share a single source sample, sequenced in a study of T cell responses to AZD1222 COVID-19 vaccine. The table came from immunoSEQ multiplex PCR; TCRdb's copy has only in-frame clones and leaves some out. The table shows 120,000 or so clones, with approximately 90% occurring only once. The sequenced sample was peripheral blood, obtained on day 0 of MenACWY control vaccination. These receptor sequences come from an adult in good health.

This sequence joins TRBV2 and TRBJ1-2; D ambiguous. Germline CDR1 reads SNHLY; CDR2 reads FYNNEI. V shed 7 bases and J shed 3 bases, with 12 bases lying between them. The CDR3 is 13 residues long. The CDR3 is CASTLGEDYGYTF. In DNA form, the CDR3 reads TGTGCCAGCACCCTCGGGGAAGACTATGGCTACACCTTC.

This chain connects TRBV27 to TRBJ1-6, with D unclear. The V end was cut by 7 bases, the J end by 9 bases, with 10 bases between. Germline CDR1 MNHEY, CDR2 SMNVEV (reference sequence). The CDR3 spans 12 residues. This chain's CDR3 is CASKWKSSPLHF. In DNA, the CDR3 is TGTGCCAGCAAATGGAAGAGTTCACCCCTCCACTTT.